This T cell receptor beta chain was identified during a study of beta chain features in type 1 diabetes. Every isolated RNA sample was fully reverse transcribed, so sequencing captured expressed TCRB transcripts. Clones were sequenced by immunoSEQ multiplex PCR, and TCRdb holds only the in-frame ones, with some missing. Among 620,000 or so clones listed, 15% to 19% were seen once. Worth noting for this clone: What it recognizes is unknown.

CD45RO/CCR7/CD25/CD127/CD95/CD27 separated CD4+ naive, central memory, regulatory and stem cell-like memory cells by sorting. CDR1 and CDR2 from the germline V gene are GTSNPN and SVGIG (reference sequence). V gave up 4 bases and J gave up 2 bases; unmatched junction bases: 3. The CDR3 totals 13 residues. Notes on the study in general: Here, the possible influence of HLA type (on TCRB rearrangement) remained unresolved. In every one of the four CD4+ subsets, TCRB CDR3s were moderately but significantly shorter in Type 1 diabetes patients. VDJ junctions in type 1 diabetes patients carried more deletions and fewer insertions.

Specimen: naive CD4+ T cells from blood. The sequence came from a man between 18 and 29 years old in good health. V gene TRBV30 combines with J gene TRBJ2-7; 9 bases are a match to TRBD1. CDR3 residues: CAWTRDRAYEQYF. DNA for the CDR3: TGTGCCTGGACCCGGGACAGGGCCTACGAGCAGTACTTC.